The next 18 T cell receptor beta chains were all read from a single sample in a study of response to subunit inactivated influenza vaccine. TCRdb itself ran the RT-PCR reads through MiXCR, one entry per CDR3 protein. The table lists 500,000 to 550,000 distinct CDR3 sequences, 6.5% to 8% of them singletons, with 10% to 15% in the top ten. The sample was PBMCs from blood, taken around 25 months after vaccination. The receptors come from a man between 50 and 70 years old who received an inactivated influenza vaccine.

V usage is TRBV6-1 and J usage is TRBJ2-4; D is perhaps TRBD1 (6 bases). Germline V CDR1 and CDR2: MNHNS, SASEGT. V was cut by 3 bases and J by 2 bases, with 11 bases left in between. The CDR3 runs to 15 residues. CDR3 DNA sequence: TGTGCCAGCAGTGAGAGGGGGTCTCCCAAAAACATTCAGTACTTC. This gives the protein CASSERGSPKNIQYF.

The rearrangement uses TRBV4-1 and TRBJ1-2; TRBD1 matches at 11 bases. The CDR3 sequence is 16 residues long. V shed 0 bases and J 7 bases; nucleotides not matched to a gene: 7. Germline loops: CDR1 MGHRA, CDR2 YSYEKL. This CDR3 is CASSQERTGGIGGYTF. The CDR3 DNA follows: TGCGCCAGCAGCCAAGAACGGACAGGGGGCATAGGTGGCTACACCTTC.

This clonotype was recorded many times. The chain carries TRBV20-1 and TRBJ2-3, with TRBD2 identical over 14 bases. This CDR3 comprises 15 residues. V lost 1 base to trimming and J lost 6 bases; unmatched junction nucleotides: 3. Germline loops: CDR1 DFQATT, CDR2 SNEGSKA (reference sequence). The CDR3 DNA sequence: TGCAGTGCTAGAGGGGGACTAGCGGGAGCCGATACGCAGTATTTT. Protein sequence: CSARGGLAGADTQYF.

The gene calls are TRBV28 and TRBJ1-1; 8 bases map to TRBD1. The CDR3 has 14 amino acids. The J segment lost 6 bases and the V segment lost 2 bases, leaving 5 bases of the junction unmatched. The germline gives CDR1 MDHEN, CDR2 SYDVKM. CDR3 in amino acids: CASSLVQGAAEAFF. Written as DNA, the CDR3 is TGTGCCAGCAGTTTAGTGCAGGGGGCGGCTGAAGCTTTCTTT.

At least ten counts were recorded for this clonotype. In DNA, the CDR3 is TGTGCCAGCAGTGAACGGGGCTCTAACTATGGCTACACCTTC. The encoded protein is CASSERGSNYGYTF. The rearrangement joins TRBV6-1 to TRBJ1-2; TRBD1 might be the D (5 bases). Trimming shortened V by 2 bases and J by 0 bases, and 7 bases separated the two germline ends. CDR1 MNHNS and CDR2 SASEGT come from the germline V gene. The CDR3 is 14 amino acids.

The rearrangement uses TRBV7-9 and TRBJ2-5; TRBD1 is a possible D gene (6 bases). The CDR3 covers 16 residues. Trimming took off 5 bases at V and 2 bases at J, with 18 bases between the two ends. The germline V gene has CDR1 SEHNR and CDR2 FQNEAQ (reference sequence). The CDR3, as DNA: TGTGCCAGCAGCACAGGGAATTTTATAGGTCAAGAGACCCAGTACTTC. Translating gives CASSTGNFIGQETQYF.

This clonotype was detected only a few times. This rearrangement joins TRBV12-3 or TRBV12-4 to TRBJ1-5; D may be TRBD1 (6 bases). CDR3 size: 15 residues. Trimming left V 6 bases short and J 7 bases short, with 19 bases between. The CDR3 DNA reads as TGTGCCAGCAGGGAGTCGGGGGGCGCCGGACAGCCCCAGCATTTT. This translates into CASRESGGAGQPQHF.

This clonotype was recorded many times. The V and J genes are TRBV4-1 and TRBJ2-5; a possible D gene is TRBD2 (6 bases). The V gene's germline CDR1 is MGHRA and CDR2 YSYEKL. V was pared by 0 bases and J by 7 bases, with 9 bases between. CDR3 length equals 13 residues. This CDR3 is CASSQEWRGTQYF. CDR3 DNA sequence: TGCGCCAGCAGCCAAGAATGGCGGGGGACCCAGTACTTC.

The chain links TRBV3-1 to TRBJ2-1, with TRBD1 identical over 9 bases. With 3 bases clipped from V and 3 bases from J, the junction kept 9 bases outside the gene matches. Germline CDR1 LGHDT, CDR2 YNNKEL (reference sequence). This CDR3 is built from 17 residues. CDR3 residues: CASSQTGTGIFYNEQFF. The CDR3 DNA reads TGTGCCAGCAGCCAGACCGGGACAGGGATATTCTACAATGAGCAGTTCTTC.

V usage is TRBV20-1 and J usage is TRBJ2-1; 8 nucleotides line up with TRBD2. Per germline, CDR1 DFQATT and CDR2 SNEGSKA (reference sequence). The CDR3 spans 15 residues. V lost 0 bases, J lost 5 bases, and 6 bases stayed unmatched. The CDR3 DNA follows: TGCAGTGCTAGAGATCCCCAGCGGGGGAACAATGAGCAGTTCTTC. This gives the protein CSARDPQRGNNEQFF.

This clonotype came up a few times. V usage is TRBV5-1 and J usage is TRBJ2-5, with D perhaps assigned TRBD1 or TRBD2 (6 bases each). The V gene lost 4 bases and the J gene lost 4 bases, with 17 bases spanning the gap. The germline V gene encodes CDR1 SGHRS and CDR2 YFSETQ. This CDR3 has 15 amino acids. The CDR3 coding sequence is TGCGCCAGCAGCGCTGGCGTGGGGGGCCCAGAGACCCAGTACTTC. This codes for CASSAGVGGPETQYF.

The V and J genes are TRBV5-5 and TRBJ2-1; 13 bases map to TRBD2. Germline V gene data show CDR1 as SGHKS and CDR2 as YYEKEE (reference sequence). V shed 3 bases, J shed 9 bases, and the junction held 9 bases outside the gene matches. This CDR3 region has 16 residues. The CDR3 sequence: CASSSWTSGSMGEQFF. For the CDR3, the DNA is TGTGCCAGCAGCTCCTGGACTAGCGGGAGCATGGGTGAGCAGTTCTTC.

At least ten counts were recorded for this clonotype. The V call is TRBV7-9, the J call TRBJ1-3; TRBD1 is a possible D gene (6 bases). The CDR3 length is 16 residues. From germline, CDR1 is SEHNR and CDR2 FQNEAQ (reference sequence). V lost 5 bases, J lost 0 bases, and 14 bases lay in between. The CDR3 sequence is CASSLGQSNSGNTIYF. In DNA, the CDR3 is TGTGCCAGCAGCCTAGGACAGTCAAACTCTGGAAACACCATATATTTT.

J is TRBJ1-2 and V is TRBV6-5; no firm D call. V lost 0 bases, J lost 2 bases, and 7 bases lay in between. The CDR3 is 14 residues long. Germline V gene lookup returns CDR1 MNHEY and CDR2 SVGAGI. The CDR3 sequence: CASSYSAWNYGYTF. DNA for the CDR3: TGTGCCAGCAGTTACTCCGCGTGGAACTATGGCTACACCTTC.

This clonotype was seen repeatedly, ten times or more. This rearrangement joins TRBV2 to TRBJ2-7; D is unresolved. Trimming left V 6 bases short and J 3 bases short, with 9 bases between. Looked up from germline, CDR1 is SNHLY and CDR2 is FYNNEI. This CDR3 is built from 12 residues. CDR3 in amino acids: CASREHLYEQYF. CDR3 DNA: TGTGCCAGCAGAGAGCATCTCTACGAGCAGTACTTC. Based on the CDR3 plus reference TRBV2 and TRBJ2-7, the full variable domain is EPEVTQTPSHQVTQMGQEVILRCVPISNHLYFYWYRQILGQKVEFLVSFYNNEISEKSEIFDDQFSVERPDGSNFTLKIRSTKLEDSAMYFCASREHLYEQYFGPGTRLTVT.

In this sample, this clonotype turned up a few times. The rearrangement uses TRBV20-1 and TRBJ2-7, with TRBD1 identical over 11 bases. Germline loops: CDR1 DFQATT, CDR2 SNEGSKA (reference sequence). The ends lost 0 bases at V and 3 bases at J; junction bases unmatched: 7. The CDR3 has 16 amino acids. CDR3 in amino acids: CSARDPPGQGGYEQYF. CDR3 sequence (DNA): TGCAGTGCTAGAGACCCGCCGGGACAGGGGGGCTACGAGCAGTACTTC.

This clonotype has at least ten counts. V usage is TRBV5-1 and J usage is TRBJ1-2; 7 bases map to TRBD1. V lost 0 bases, J lost 12 bases, and 11 bases stayed unmatched. The CDR3 length is 14 residues. Looked up from germline, CDR1 is SGHRS and CDR2 is YFSETQ. The CDR3 DNA sequence: TGCGCCAGCAGCTTGGCCCCCGGGACAGCGCCGGACACCTTC. Translated, it gives CASSLAPGTAPDTF.

The rearrangement uses TRBV7-2 and TRBJ2-7, with a possible D match to TRBD1 (6 bases). V was cut by 5 bases and J by 5 bases, with 13 bases left in between. The CDR3 totals 13 residues. The germline V gene has CDR1 SGHTA and CDR2 FQGNSA. CDR3 DNA sequence: TGTGCCAGCAGCCGGCAGGGGATCAACGAGCAGTACTTC. As protein: CASSRQGINEQYF.